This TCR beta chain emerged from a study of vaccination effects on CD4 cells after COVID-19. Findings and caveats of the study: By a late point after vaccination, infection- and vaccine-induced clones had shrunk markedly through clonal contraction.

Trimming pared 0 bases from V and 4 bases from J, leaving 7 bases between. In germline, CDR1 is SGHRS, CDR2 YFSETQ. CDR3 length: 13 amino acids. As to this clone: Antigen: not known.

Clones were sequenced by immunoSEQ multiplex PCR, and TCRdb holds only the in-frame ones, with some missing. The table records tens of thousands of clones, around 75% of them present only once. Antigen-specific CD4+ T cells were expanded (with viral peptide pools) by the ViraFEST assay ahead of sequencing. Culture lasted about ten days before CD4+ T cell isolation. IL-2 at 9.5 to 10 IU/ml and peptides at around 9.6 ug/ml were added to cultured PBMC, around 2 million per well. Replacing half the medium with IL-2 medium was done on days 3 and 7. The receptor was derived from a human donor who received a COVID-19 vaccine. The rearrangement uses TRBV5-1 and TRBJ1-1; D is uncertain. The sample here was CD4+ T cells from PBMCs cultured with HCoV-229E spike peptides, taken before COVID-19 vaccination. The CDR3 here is CASSLALLTEAFF. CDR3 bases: TGCGCCAGCAGCTTGGCACTCCTCACTGAAGCTTTCTTT. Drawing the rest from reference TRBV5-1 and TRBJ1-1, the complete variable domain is KAGVTQTPRYLIKTRGQQVTLSCSPISGHRSVSWYQQTPGQGLQFLFEYFSETQRNKGNFPGRFSGRQFSNSRSEMNVSTLELGDSALYLCASSLALLTEAFFGQGTRLTVV.